The source of this TCR beta chain is a study of post-analysis software for immune sequencing data. Researchers reported that TCR beta cDNA libraries carried unique molecular identifiers. A population of 1 to 10 million T cells gave rise to roughly 500,000 cDNA molecules. In TCRdb, the PCR reads were re-called with MiXCR into one record per CDR3 protein. The sample yields 350,000 to 500,000 distinct CDR3 sequences, approximately 42% seen once. Concerning this clonotype: Its antigen is not identified.

The CDR3 is 14 residues long. Looked up from germline, CDR1 is MDHEN and CDR2 is SYDVKM. Trimming removed 4 bases at V and 8 bases at J, with 15 bases between. Points from the study as a whole: Diversity measured as normalized Chao1 was significantly lower in multiple sclerosis patients than in controls. Higher frequency in patients than in controls was seen for five TRBV segments, with TRBV5-6, TRBV5-1 and TRBV20-1 among them.

The clonotype was recovered from a girl aged 2-15 years with multiple sclerosis. The chain joins TRBV28 to TRBJ2-1; D perhaps matches TRBD1 (6 bases). Sequenced: blood. The CDR3 DNA reads as TGTGCCAGCAGTTCGGGACACCCCTCCTATGAGCAGTTCTTC. Residues: CASSSGHPSYEQFF.